This TCR beta chain emerged from a study of shared clonotypes between healthy human individuals. Overall study findings and caveats: Sampling covered blood only; tissue repertoires likely differ.

With 1 base removed from V and 10 bases from J, the gap between germline ends came to 5 bases. Germline CDR1 and CDR2: SGHAT and FQNNGV. This CDR3 spans 11 amino acids. This clone was detected only a few times. Its specificity is unknown. About 28,000 T cell genomes, or 250 to 300 ng DNA, went into replicate PCRs of unsorted PBMC. Ten immunoSEQ deep assay plates served to sequence unsorted PBMC DNA. Source study methods: ImmunoSEQ output held junction-only sequences without quality scores, so filtering differed. Here immunoSEQ multiplex PCR was the method, and the copy in TCRdb shows in-frame clones only, minus some. For V, J and clone size, that table is used; D and trimming come from the DNA. The repertoire holds approximately 510,000 clones, with 75% to 85% as singletons.

The rearrangement joins TRBV11-2 to TRBJ2-1; no definite D call. The material sequenced was PBMCs. The TCR was taken from a woman between 35 and 50 years old in good health. Some clones in this sample may be carry-over from other donors' samples. The CDR3 here is CASSLGLEQFF. The CDR3 bases are TGTGCCAGCAGCTTAGGTCTAGAGCAGTTCTTC.